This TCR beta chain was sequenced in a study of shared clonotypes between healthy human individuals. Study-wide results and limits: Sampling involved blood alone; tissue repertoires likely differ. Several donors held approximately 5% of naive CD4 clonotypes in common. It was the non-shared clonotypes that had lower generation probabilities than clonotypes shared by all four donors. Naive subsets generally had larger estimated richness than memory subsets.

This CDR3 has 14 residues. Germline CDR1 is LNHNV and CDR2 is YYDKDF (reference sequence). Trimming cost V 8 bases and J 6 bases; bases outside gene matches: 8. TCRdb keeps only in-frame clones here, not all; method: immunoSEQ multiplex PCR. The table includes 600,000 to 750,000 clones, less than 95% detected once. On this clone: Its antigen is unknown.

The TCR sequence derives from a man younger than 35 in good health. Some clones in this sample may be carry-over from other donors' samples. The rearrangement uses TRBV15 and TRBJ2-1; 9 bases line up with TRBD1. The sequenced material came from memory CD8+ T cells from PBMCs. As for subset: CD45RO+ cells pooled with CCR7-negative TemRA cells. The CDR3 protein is CATRDRGMGNEQFF. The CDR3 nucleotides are TGTGCCACCCGAGACAGGGGGATGGGCAATGAGCAGTTCTTC.